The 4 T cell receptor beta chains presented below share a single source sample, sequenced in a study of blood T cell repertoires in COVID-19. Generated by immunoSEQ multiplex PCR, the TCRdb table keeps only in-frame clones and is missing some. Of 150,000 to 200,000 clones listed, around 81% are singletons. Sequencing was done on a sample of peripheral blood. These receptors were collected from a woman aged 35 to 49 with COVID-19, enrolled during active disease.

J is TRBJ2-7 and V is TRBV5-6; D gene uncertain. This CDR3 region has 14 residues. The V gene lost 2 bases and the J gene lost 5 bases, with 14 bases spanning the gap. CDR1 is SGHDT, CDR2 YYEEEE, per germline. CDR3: CASSFFSRVNEQYV. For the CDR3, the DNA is TGTGCCAGCAGCTTTTTCAGCCGGGTCAACGAGCAGTACGTC.

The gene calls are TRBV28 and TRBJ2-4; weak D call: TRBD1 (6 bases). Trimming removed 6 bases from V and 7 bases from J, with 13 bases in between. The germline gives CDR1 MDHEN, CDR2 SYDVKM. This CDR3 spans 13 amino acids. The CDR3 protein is CASSRTDDNIQYF. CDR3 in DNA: TGTGCCAGCAGCCGGACAGACGACAACATTCAGTACTTC.

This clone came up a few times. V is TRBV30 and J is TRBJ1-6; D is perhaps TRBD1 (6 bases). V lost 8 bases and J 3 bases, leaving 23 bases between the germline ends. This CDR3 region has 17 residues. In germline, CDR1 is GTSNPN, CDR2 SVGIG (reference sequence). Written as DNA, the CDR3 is TGTGCCACTTGGGGGCAGGGCCAGGCCCTCTATAATTCACCCCTCCACTTT. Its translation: CATWGQGQALYNSPLHF. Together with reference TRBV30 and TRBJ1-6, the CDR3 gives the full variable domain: SQTIHQWPATLVQPVGSPLSLECTVEGTSNPNLYWYRQAAGRGLQLLFYSVGIGQISSEVPQNLSASRPQDRQFILSSKKLLLSDSGFYLCATWGQGQALYNSPLHFGNGTRLTVT.

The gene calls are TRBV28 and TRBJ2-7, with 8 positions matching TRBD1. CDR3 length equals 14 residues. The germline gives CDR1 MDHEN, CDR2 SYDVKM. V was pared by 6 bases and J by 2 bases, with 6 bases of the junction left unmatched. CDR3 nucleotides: TGTGCCAGCAGGCAACAGGGGGGAACCTACGAGCAGTACTTC. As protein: CASRQQGGTYEQYF. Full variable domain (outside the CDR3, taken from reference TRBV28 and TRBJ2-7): DVKVTQSSRYLVKRTGEKVFLECVQDMDHENMFWYRQDPGLGLRLIYFSYDVKMKEKGDIPEGYSVSREKKERFSLILESASTNQTSMYLCASRQQGGTYEQYFGPGTRLTVT.